One sample yielded the 4 T cell receptor beta chains listed below, sequenced in a study of cytomegalovirus exposure and HLA in healthy donors. 60 Vbeta and 13 Jbeta primers were used in PCR. Assay used: immunoSEQ multiplex PCR; TCRdb lists only in-frame clones, some missing. In the table there are 150,000 to 250,000 clones, 79% of which are singletons. The sample was PBMCs. All receptors derive from a girl aged 5 to 17 in good health and CMV-seropositive.

The gene calls are TRBV5-1 and TRBJ2-3; D gene ambiguous. Germline CDR1 is SGHRS and CDR2 is YFSETQ. Trimming shortened V by 4 bases and J by 1 base, and 10 bases separated the two germline ends. The CDR3 has 14 residues. The CDR3 region is CASSLLTGTDTQYF. DNA for the CDR3: TGCGCCAGCAGCCTACTGACTGGCACAGATACGCAGTATTTT.

This clone was detected a few times. V is TRBV19 and J is TRBJ1-2; D is possibly TRBD1 (6 bases). CDR1 LNHDA and CDR2 SQIVND come from the germline V gene (reference sequence). The CDR3 totals 16 residues. The V gene lost 7 bases and the J gene lost 6 bases, with 24 bases spanning the gap. The CDR3 reads CASTHRRANQGNGYTF. Here the CDR3 DNA reads TGTGCCAGTACCCATCGACGGGCCAATCAGGGGAATGGCTACACCTTC.

CDR3 loop: CASTGGANTGELFF. CDR3 sequence (DNA): TGTGCCAGCACTGGAGGGGCGAACACCGGGGAGCTGTTTTTT. The chain carries TRBV2 and TRBJ2-2; a weak D match, TRBD2 (6 bases). Germline V gene lookup returns CDR1 SNHLY and CDR2 FYNNEI. This CDR3 comprises 14 residues. Trimming removed 7 bases at V and 0 bases at J, with 9 bases between. Complete variable domain (other parts from reference TRBV2 and TRBJ2-2): EPEVTQTPSHQVTQMGQEVILRCVPISNHLYFYWYRQILGQKVEFLVSFYNNEISEKSEIFDDQFSVERPDGSNFTLKIRSTKLEDSAMYFCASTGGANTGELFFGEGSRLTVL.

The chain links TRBV5-4 to TRBJ2-3, with 9 bases matching TRBD1. Germline V lookup: CDR1 SGHNT, CDR2 YYREEE (reference sequence). Germline trimming cut 4 bases from V and 6 bases from J; bases unmatched to any gene: 6. This CDR3 is built from 14 residues. CDR3 sequence reads: CASSPTGGPDTQYF. CDR3 bases: TGTGCCAGCAGCCCGACAGGGGGTCCGGATACGCAGTATTTT.